This T cell receptor beta chain is from a study of regulatory T cells in long-lasting Graves disease. This clonotype was counted ten times or more. Time point indicated: newly diagnosed GD, antithyroid drugs for less than 3 months. The TCR library was made from RNA that had been extracted from PBMCs in TRIzol. Construction of TCR beta libraries relied on iRepertoire HTBI primers and on Arm-PCR targeting CDR3 regions. TCRdb reanalysed the multiplex PCR reads using MiXCR and keeps one entry per CDR3 protein. The sample carries under 250,000 distinct CDR3 sequences, roughly 20% recorded once. V was clipped by 3 bases and J by 0 bases, with 8 bases between them. Germline lookup yields CDR1 KGHDR and CDR2 SFDVKD. The CDR3 loop spans 15 amino acids. The sample also formed part of further work on T cells in Graves' hyperthyroidism and ophthalmopathy. As that study records: HTBI primers drove first-round RT-PCR of the TCR CDR3.

The sequence derives from a woman in her twenties or thirties with Graves disease. The V and J genes are TRBV24-1 and TRBJ2-1; tentative D call: TRBD2 (6 bases). The specimen was peripheral blood mononuclear cells (PBMCs), collected at new diagnosis, from a patient treated with antithyroid drugs. This CDR3 reads CATSDATSSYNEQFF. The CDR3 region has the DNA TGTGCCACCAGTGATGCGACTAGCTCCTACAATGAGCAGTTCTTC.